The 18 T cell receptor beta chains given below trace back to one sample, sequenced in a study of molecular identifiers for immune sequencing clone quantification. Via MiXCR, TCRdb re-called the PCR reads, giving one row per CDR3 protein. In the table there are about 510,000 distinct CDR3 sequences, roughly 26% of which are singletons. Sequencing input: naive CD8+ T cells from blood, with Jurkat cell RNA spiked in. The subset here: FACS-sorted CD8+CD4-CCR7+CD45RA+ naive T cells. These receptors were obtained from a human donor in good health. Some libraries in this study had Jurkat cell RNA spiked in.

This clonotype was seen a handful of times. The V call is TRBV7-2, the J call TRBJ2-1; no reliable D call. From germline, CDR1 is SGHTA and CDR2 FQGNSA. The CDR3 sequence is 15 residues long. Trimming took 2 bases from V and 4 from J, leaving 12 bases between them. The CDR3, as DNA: TGTGCCAGCAGCTTAAGTTGGATTGGATACAATGAGCAGTTCTTC. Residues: CASSLSWIGYNEQFF.

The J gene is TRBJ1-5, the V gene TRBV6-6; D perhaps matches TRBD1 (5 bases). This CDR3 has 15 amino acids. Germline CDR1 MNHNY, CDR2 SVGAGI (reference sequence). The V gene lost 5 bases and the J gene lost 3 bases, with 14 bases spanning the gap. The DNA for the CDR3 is TGTGCCAGCAGTAATAGGGACGGGCCCAATCAGCCCCAGCATTTT. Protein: CASSNRDGPNQPQHF.

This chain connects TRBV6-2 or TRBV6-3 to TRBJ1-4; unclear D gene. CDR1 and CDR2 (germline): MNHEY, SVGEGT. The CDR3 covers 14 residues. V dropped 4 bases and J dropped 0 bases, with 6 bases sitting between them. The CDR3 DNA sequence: TGTGCCAGCAGTTCACTTCCAACTAATGAAAAACTGTTTTTT. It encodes CASSSLPTNEKLFF.

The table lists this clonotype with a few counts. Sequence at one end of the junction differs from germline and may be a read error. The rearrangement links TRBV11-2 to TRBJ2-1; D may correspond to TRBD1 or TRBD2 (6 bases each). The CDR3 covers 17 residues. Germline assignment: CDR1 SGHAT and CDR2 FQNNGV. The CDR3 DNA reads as TGTGCCAGCAGCTTATGGGGAGGACAGAGCTCCTACAATGGGCAGTTCTTC. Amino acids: CASSLWGGQSSYNGQFF.

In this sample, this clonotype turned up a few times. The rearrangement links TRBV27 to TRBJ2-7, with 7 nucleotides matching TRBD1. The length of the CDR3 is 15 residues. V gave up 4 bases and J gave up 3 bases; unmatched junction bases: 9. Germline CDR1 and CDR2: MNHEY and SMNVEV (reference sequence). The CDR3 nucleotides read TGTGCCAGCAGTTCGCCGGGACAGTATTACTACGAGCAGTACTTC. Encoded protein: CASSSPGQYYYEQYF.

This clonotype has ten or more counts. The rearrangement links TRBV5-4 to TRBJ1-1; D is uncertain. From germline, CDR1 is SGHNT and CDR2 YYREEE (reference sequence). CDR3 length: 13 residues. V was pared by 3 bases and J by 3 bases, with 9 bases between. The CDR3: CASSSWEDTEAFF. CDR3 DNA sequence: TGTGCCAGCAGCTCCTGGGAGGACACTGAAGCTTTCTTT.

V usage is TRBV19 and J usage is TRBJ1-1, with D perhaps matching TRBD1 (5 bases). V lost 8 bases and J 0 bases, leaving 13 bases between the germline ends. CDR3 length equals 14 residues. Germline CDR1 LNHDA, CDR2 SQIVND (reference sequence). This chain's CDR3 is CASSWGSLNTEAFF. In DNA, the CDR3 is TGTGCCAGTTCCTGGGGGAGTTTGAACACTGAAGCTTTCTTT.

CDR3 loop: CSANLAGFPEAFF. In DNA form, the CDR3 reads TGCAGTGCAAACCTGGCAGGGTTTCCTGAAGCTTTCTTT. The chain joins TRBV20-1 to TRBJ1-1; TRBD1 is a possible D gene (5 bases). The ends were cut back, 6 bases at V and 6 bases at J, with 17 bases in the middle. Germline V gene data show CDR1 as DFQATT and CDR2 as SNEGSKA (reference sequence). The CDR3 spans 13 residues.

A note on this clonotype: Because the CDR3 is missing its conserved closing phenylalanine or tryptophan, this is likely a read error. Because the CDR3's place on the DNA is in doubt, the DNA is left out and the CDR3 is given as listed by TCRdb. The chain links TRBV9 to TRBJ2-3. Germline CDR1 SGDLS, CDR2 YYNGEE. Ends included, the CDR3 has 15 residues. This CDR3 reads CASSVSGVSTDTQCI.

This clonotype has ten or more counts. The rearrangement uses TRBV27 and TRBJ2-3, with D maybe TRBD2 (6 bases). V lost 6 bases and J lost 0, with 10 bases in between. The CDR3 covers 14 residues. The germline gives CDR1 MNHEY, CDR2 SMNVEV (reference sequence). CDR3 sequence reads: CASSLADSTDTQYF. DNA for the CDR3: TGTGCCAGCAGCTTAGCGGATAGCACAGATACGCAGTATTTT.

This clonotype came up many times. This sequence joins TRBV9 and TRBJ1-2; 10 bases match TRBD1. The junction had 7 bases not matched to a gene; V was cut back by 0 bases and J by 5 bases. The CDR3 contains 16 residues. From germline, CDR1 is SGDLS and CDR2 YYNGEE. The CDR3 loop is CASSVEGTGVGYGYTF. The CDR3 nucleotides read TGTGCCAGCAGCGTAGAGGGGACAGGGGTTGGATATGGCTACACCTTC.

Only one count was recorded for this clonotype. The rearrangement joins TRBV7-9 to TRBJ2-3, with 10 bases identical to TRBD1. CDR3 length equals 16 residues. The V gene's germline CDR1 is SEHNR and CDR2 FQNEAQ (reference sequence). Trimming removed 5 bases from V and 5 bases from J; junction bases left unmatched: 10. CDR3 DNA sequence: TGTGCCAGCAGCGGCCGGGGGACAGGGGAAGAAGATACGCAGTATTTT. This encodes CASSGRGTGEEDTQYF.

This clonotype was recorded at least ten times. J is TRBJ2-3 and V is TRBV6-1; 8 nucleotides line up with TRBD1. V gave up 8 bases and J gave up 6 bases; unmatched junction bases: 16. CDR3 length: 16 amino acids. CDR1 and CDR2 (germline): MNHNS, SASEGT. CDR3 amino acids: CASPGDRGKARDTQYF. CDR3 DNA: TGTGCCAGCCCCGGCGACAGGGGAAAGGCTAGGGATACGCAGTATTTT.

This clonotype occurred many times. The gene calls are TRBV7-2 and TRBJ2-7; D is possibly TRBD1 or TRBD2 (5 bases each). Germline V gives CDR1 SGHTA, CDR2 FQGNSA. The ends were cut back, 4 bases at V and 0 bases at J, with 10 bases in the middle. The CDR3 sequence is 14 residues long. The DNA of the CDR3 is TGTGCCAGCAGCTGGGGACGAAGCTCCTACGAGCAGTACTTC. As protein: CASSWGRSSYEQYF.

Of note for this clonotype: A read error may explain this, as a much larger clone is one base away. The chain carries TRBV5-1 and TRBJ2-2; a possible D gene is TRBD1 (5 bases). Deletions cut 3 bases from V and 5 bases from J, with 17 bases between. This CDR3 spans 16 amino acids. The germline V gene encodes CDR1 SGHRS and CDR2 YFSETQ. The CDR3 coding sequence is TGCGCCAGCAGCTCTGATTCGACAGATTCGACCGGGGAGCTGTTTTTT. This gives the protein CASSSDSTDSTGELFF. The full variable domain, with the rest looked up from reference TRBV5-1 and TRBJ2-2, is KAGVTQTPRYLIKTRGQQVTLSCSPISGHRSVSWYQQTPGQGLQFLFEYFSETQRNKGNFPGRFSGRQFSNSRSEMNVSTLELGDSALYLCASSSDSTDSTGELFFGEGSRLTVL.

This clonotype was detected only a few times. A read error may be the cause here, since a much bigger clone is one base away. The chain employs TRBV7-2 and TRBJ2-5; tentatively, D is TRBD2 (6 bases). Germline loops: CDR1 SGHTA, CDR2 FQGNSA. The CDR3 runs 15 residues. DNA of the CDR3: TGTGCCAGCAGCCATTGGAAACTAGCACAAGAGACCCGGTACTTC. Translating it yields CASSHWKLAQETRYF.

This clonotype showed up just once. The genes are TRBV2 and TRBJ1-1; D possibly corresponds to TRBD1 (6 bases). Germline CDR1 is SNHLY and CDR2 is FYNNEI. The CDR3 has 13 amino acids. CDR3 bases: TGTGGCAAGCAGGGGCAGACGAACACTGAAGCTTTCTTT. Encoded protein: CGKQGQTNTEAFF.

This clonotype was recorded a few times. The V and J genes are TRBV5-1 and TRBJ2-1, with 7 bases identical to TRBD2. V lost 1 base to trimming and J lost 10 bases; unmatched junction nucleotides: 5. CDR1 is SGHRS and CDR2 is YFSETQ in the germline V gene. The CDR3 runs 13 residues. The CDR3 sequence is CASSLREAGEQFF. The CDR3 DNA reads TGCGCCAGCAGCTTGCGGGAGGCGGGGGAGCAGTTCTTC.